This TCR beta chain was sequenced in a study of yellow fever vaccine responses in identical twins. Each CDR3 protein gets one entry after TCRdb re-called the RT-PCR reads with MiXCR. The sample holds 30,000 to 40,000 distinct CDR3 sequences, more than 45% seen once. V lost 2 bases, J lost 2 bases, and 13 bases lay in between. The CDR3 runs 16 residues. The germline V gene has CDR1 MGHRA and CDR2 YSYEKL. This sequence originates from a woman aged 18-29 years who received the yellow fever vaccine. The specimen was T cells from blood (PBMCs), unsorted or a sorted subset (not recorded which), collected before or after yellow fever vaccination (not recorded which). The chain couples TRBV4-1 to TRBJ1-5; weak D call: TRBD1 (6 bases). The CDR3 DNA is TGCGCCAGCAGCCAACCGGACAGAAAAGGCAATCAGCCCCAGCATTTT. It is translated as CASSQPDRKGNQPQHF.